The 3 T cell receptor beta chains below come from one sample, sequenced in a study of human T cells and chemical hapten exposure. The time point: pre-sensitization, week 0. Treatment: therapeutic diphenylcyclopropenone sensitization with weekly scalp DPC. TCRdb independently ran MiXCR on the RACE reads; one entry per CDR3 protein. The sample lists about 80,000 distinct CDR3 sequences, approximately 14% occurring once. Sample: whole blood, taken in connection with sensitization to the hapten diphenylcyclopropenone (DPC). These receptors came from a woman aged 45-65 years with alopecia areata. Some clones in this sample may be carry-over from other donors' samples.

This clonotype occurred many times. The V and J genes are TRBV12-3 or TRBV12-4 and TRBJ1-4, with 10 positions matching TRBD1. J lost 5 bases, V lost 6 bases, and 3 bases had no gene match. The CDR3 runs to 14 residues. CDR3 nucleotides: TGTGCCAGCAGCCCGGGACAGGGGAATGAAAAACTGTTTTTT. Translation gives CASSPGQGNEKLFF.

The chain has TRBV5-1 and TRBJ1-1; D gene unclear. Germline V gives CDR1 SGHRS, CDR2 YFSETQ. CDR3 length: 13 residues. The V and J ends lost 0 bases and 7 bases respectively, with 10 bases between them. This CDR3 is CASSLAGLGEAFF. The CDR3 nucleotides are TGCGCCAGCAGCTTGGCTGGGCTCGGTGAAGCTTTCTTT.

This clonotype came up a few times. The chain has TRBV11-2 and TRBJ2-3; D is unresolved. V was shortened by 3 bases and J by 3 bases, with 10 bases between the two germline ends. The CDR3 is 14 amino acids. CDR1 is SGHAT, CDR2 FQNNGV, per germline. In DNA form, the CDR3 reads TGTGCCAGCAGCTTCGCCCAAGCTACAGATACGCAGTATTTT. Its protein is CASSFAQATDTQYF. The whole variable domain, filled in from reference TRBV11-2 and TRBJ2-3, reads EAGVAQSPRYKIIEKRQSVAFWCNPISGHATLYWYQQILGQGPKLLIQFQNNGVVDDSQLPKDRFSAERLKGVDSTLKIQPAKLEDSAVYLCASSFAQATDTQYFGPGTRLTVL.